These 27 T cell receptor beta chains were sequenced from one sample in a study of CD8 T cells in ankylosing spondylitis (dated by TCRdb to the late 2010s). The method was 5' RACE. The data were produced on an Illumina HiSeq 2500. TCRdb reanalyzed the raw reads on its own, using fastp at Q25 for trimming and MiXCR for clone calling, and kept in-frame beta chains. A single entry per CDR3 protein holds the most common genes and DNA from its merged rows. This sample holds under 300,000 distinct CDR3 sequences; roughly 8.6% were observed only once. The ten largest account for about 6.5% of the sample. Input material: blood, either unsorted or a sorted T cell fraction (not recorded which). The receptors here all came from a male donor with ankylosing spondylitis or in good health (not recorded which).

Ten or more counts support this clonotype. The V call is TRBV27, the J call TRBJ2-1, with D tentatively TRBD2 (6 bases). V gave up 4 bases and J gave up 0 bases, with 10 bases separating them. This CDR3 has 15 amino acids. Germline CDR1 and CDR2: MNHEY and SMNVEV (reference sequence). The CDR3 sequence is CASSWAGSSYNEQFF. In DNA, the CDR3 is TGTGCCAGCAGTTGGGCCGGGAGCTCCTACAATGAGCAGTTCTTC.

This clonotype was counted at least ten times. V is TRBV12-3 or TRBV12-4 and J is TRBJ2-7, with D tentatively TRBD1 or TRBD2 (7 bases each). The CDR3 has 14 amino acids. The V gene lost 2 bases and the J gene lost 4 bases, with 12 bases spanning the gap. CDR3 in DNA: TGTGCCAGCAGTTTACAGGGGGGGATGTACGAGCAGTACTTC. As protein: CASSLQGGMYEQYF.

V and J are TRBV7-2 and TRBJ2-7; D gene ambiguous. Germline V CDR1 and CDR2: SGHTA, FQGNSA. The CDR3 is 11 amino acids. Trimming removed 3 bases from V and 6 bases from J, with 6 bases in between. CDR3 nucleotide sequence: TGTGCCAGCAGCTTCAGAGCCGAGCAGTACTTC. As protein: CASSFRAEQYF.

This clonotype was seen many times. The J gene is TRBJ1-4, the V gene TRBV7-9; D call uncertain. The CDR3 has 12 amino acids. From germline, CDR1 is SEHNR and CDR2 FQNEAQ (reference sequence). V lost 5 bases and J 7 bases, leaving 8 bases between the germline ends. The CDR3 protein is CASSPDGEKLFF. The CDR3 region has the DNA TGTGCCAGCAGCCCCGATGGTGAAAAACTGTTTTTT.

There are many counts of this clonotype. The chain joins TRBV5-1 to TRBJ2-3; 8 nucleotides match TRBD1. The CDR3 is 16 residues long. Germline V gene lookup returns CDR1 SGHRS and CDR2 YFSETQ. V trimming: 4 bases; J trimming: 4 bases; junction bases outside the gene matches: 11. The CDR3 region has the DNA TGCGCCAGCAGCCCCGGACAGGGAAAGGGGGCAGATACGCAGTATTTT. Translation gives CASSPGQGKGADTQYF.

This chain links TRBV7-9 with TRBJ1-4; 9 nucleotides agree with TRBD1. This CDR3 has 15 amino acids. Germline values: CDR1 SEHNR, CDR2 FQNEAQ (reference sequence). V shed 5 bases, J shed 7 bases, and the junction held 8 bases outside the gene matches. This CDR3 is CASSRDGTGSEKLFF. CDR3 in DNA: TGTGCCAGCAGCCGTGACGGGACAGGGAGTGAAAAACTGTTTTTT.

This clonotype appeared many times. CDR3 protein: CASSQDYKGSPLHF. CDR3 nucleotide sequence: TGTGCCAGCAGCCAAGATTATAAGGGTTCACCCCTCCACTTT. The chain uses TRBV4-2 and TRBJ1-6; D gene ambiguous. Germline V gene lookup returns CDR1 LGHNA and CDR2 YNFKEQ. The ends were cut back, 0 bases at V and 9 bases at J, with 9 bases in the middle. The length of the CDR3 is 14 residues.

This clonotype has a count of ten or more. The CDR3 protein is CSAFRVAQETQYF. The CDR3 bases are TGCAGCGCTTTCAGGGTAGCCCAAGAGACCCAGTACTTC. The rearrangement uses TRBV20-1 and TRBJ2-5, with a weak D call TRBD1 (5 bases). CDR1 and CDR2 (germline): DFQATT, SNEGSKA (reference sequence). This CDR3 has 13 amino acids.

In its sample, this clonotype was seen a few times. V usage is TRBV12-3 or TRBV12-4 and J usage is TRBJ1-5; TRBD1 matches at 7 bases. J lost 7 bases, V lost 3 bases, and 3 bases had no gene match. The CDR3 runs to 13 residues. This CDR3 reads CASSLYRGQPQHF. CDR3 nucleotides: TGTGCCAGCAGTTTGTACAGGGGACAGCCCCAGCATTTT.

This clonotype has at least ten counts. The chain couples TRBV7-2 to TRBJ2-1, with 10 bases lining up with TRBD1. Germline assignment: CDR1 SGHTA and CDR2 FQGNSA. The V and J ends lost 3 bases and 6 bases, in that order; junction bases with no gene match: 5. The CDR3 is 15 residues long. CDR3 region: CASSLTGGASNEQFF. The CDR3 DNA is TGTGCCAGCAGCTTGACAGGGGGCGCGAGCAATGAGCAGTTCTTC.

This clonotype turned up a few times. The CDR3 sequence is CASSLSWPGANVLTF. DNA of the CDR3: TGTGCCAGCAGCTTGTCCTGGCCTGGGGCCAACGTCCTGACTTTC. The chain links TRBV5-5 to TRBJ2-6; D call uncertain. Germline values: CDR1 SGHKS, CDR2 YYEKEE (reference sequence). The CDR3 is made up of 15 amino acids. Trimming removed 1 base from V and 2 bases from J, with 7 bases in between.

This clonotype appeared a few times. The V call is TRBV15, the J call TRBJ2-3, with a weak D call TRBD1 (6 bases). The CDR3 has 16 residues. The ends were cut back, 1 base at V and 2 bases at J, with 13 bases in the middle. Germline values: CDR1 LNHNV, CDR2 YYDKDF (reference sequence). CDR3 sequence reads: CATSRVRGSPTDTQYF. The CDR3 nucleotides read TGTGCCACCAGCAGAGTTAGGGGGAGCCCCACAGATACGCAGTATTTT.

This clonotype was recorded many times. The chain has TRBV27 and TRBJ2-7, with TRBD2 as a possible D gene (5 bases). V lost 5 bases, J lost 2 bases, and 19 bases lay in between. This CDR3 has 16 residues. CDR1 and CDR2 (germline): MNHEY, SMNVEV (reference sequence). The CDR3 coding sequence is TGTGCCAGCAGTGGCTACCGCGGGTCGAAAGCCTACGAGCAGTACTTC. It specifies CASSGYRGSKAYEQYF.

The V and J genes are TRBV20-1 and TRBJ1-2, with 10 bases matching TRBD1. The trim removed 2 bases at V and 3 bases at J, leaving 6 bases unmatched. Germline V CDR1 and CDR2: DFQATT, SNEGSKA (reference sequence). The CDR3 has 15 amino acids. This CDR3 is CSARPLTGGDYGYTF. The DNA for the CDR3 is TGCAGTGCTAGACCTTTGACAGGGGGCGACTATGGCTACACCTTC.

This clonotype was recorded at least ten times. This chain links TRBV5-1 with TRBJ2-7; D uncertain. Per germline, CDR1 SGHRS and CDR2 YFSETQ. The CDR3 extends over 16 amino acids. Deletions cut 5 bases from V and 3 bases from J, with 21 bases between. In DNA form, the CDR3 reads TGCGCCAGCAGACCTGGAAGGCGATCCGCGGACTACGAGCAGTACTTC. Encoded protein: CASRPGRRSADYEQYF.

This clonotype was seen ten or more times. CDR3 sequence: CASGDVSGGAFYEQFF. DNA for the CDR3: TGTGCTAGTGGAGACGTTAGCGGGGGGGCATTCTATGAGCAGTTCTTC. V and J are TRBV12-5 and TRBJ2-1; 11 nucleotides align to TRBD2. Germline trimming cut 6 bases from V and 8 bases from J; bases unmatched to any gene: 12. The CDR3 totals 16 residues. Looked up from germline, CDR1 is LGHNT and CDR2 is FRNRAP.

This clonotype was seen many times. The chain carries TRBV7-2 and TRBJ2-7; D is possibly TRBD2 (6 bases). The V and J ends lost 1 base and 4 bases respectively, with 11 bases between them. Germline V gene sequence: CDR1 SGHTA, CDR2 FQGNSA. The CDR3 contains 14 residues. The CDR3 protein is CASSLVGGIYEQYF. The DNA of the CDR3 is TGTGCCAGCAGCTTAGTAGGCGGGATATACGAGCAGTACTTC.

This chain connects TRBV5-5 to TRBJ2-7, with D perhaps TRBD1 (5 bases). Germline values: CDR1 SGHKS, CDR2 YYEKEE (reference sequence). V was clipped by 6 bases and J by 3 bases, with 16 bases between them. The length of the CDR3 is 14 residues. The CDR3 bases are TGTGCCAGCACCTTAGGGGTGGCAGACTACGAGCAGTACTTC. Its translation is CASTLGVADYEQYF.

Only a few counts were recorded for this clonotype. The V and J genes are TRBV5-1 and TRBJ2-7; D is ambiguous. The CDR3 consists of 13 residues. V was clipped by 0 bases and J by 6 bases, with 10 bases between them. Germline V gene sequence: CDR1 SGHRS, CDR2 YFSETQ. The DNA for the CDR3 is TGCGCCAGCAGCTTGGCCCAGAAAGGCGAGCAGTACTTC. Amino acids: CASSLAQKGEQYF.

This sequence joins TRBV7-8 and TRBJ2-1, with D possibly matching TRBD2 (6 bases). Germline V gene data show CDR1 as SGHVS and CDR2 as FQNEAQ. Trimming shortened V by 0 bases and J by 0 bases, and 15 bases separated the two germline ends. The CDR3 consists of 18 residues. This CDR3 is CASSLAGISGFSYNEQFF. The CDR3 nucleotides are TGTGCCAGCAGCTTAGCGGGGATTAGCGGCTTCTCCTACAATGAGCAGTTCTTC.

This clonotype was picked up many times. J is TRBJ2-3 and V is TRBV20-1, with D perhaps matching TRBD1 (6 bases). This CDR3 is 13 amino acids long. The V and J ends lost 6 bases and 5 bases respectively, with 15 bases between them. Germline V gene sequence: CDR1 DFQATT, CDR2 SNEGSKA (reference sequence). CDR3 protein: CSAKPPQGDTQYF. Written as DNA, the CDR3 is TGCAGTGCGAAACCCCCACAGGGAGATACGCAGTATTTT.

The table lists this clonotype with many counts. The rearrangement uses TRBV25-1 and TRBJ2-7; no firm D call. The CDR3 is 13 residues long. Trimming removed 4 bases at V and 7 bases at J, with 14 bases between. Per germline, CDR1 MGHDK and CDR2 SYGVNS. The CDR3 sequence: CASSARAVGEQYF. Here the CDR3 DNA reads TGTGCCAGCAGTGCCCGCGCAGTGGGTGAGCAGTACTTC.

This clonotype came up many times. This chain links TRBV20-1 with TRBJ1-1; no clear D gene. The CDR3 runs 12 residues. Germline loops: CDR1 DFQATT, CDR2 SNEGSKA (reference sequence). The V end lost 0 bases, the J end lost 8 bases, and 10 bases lay between the germline ends. CDR3 in amino acids: CSARDGPAEAFF. The CDR3 DNA reads TGCAGTGCTAGAGATGGCCCAGCCGAAGCTTTCTTT.

V is TRBV7-3 and J is TRBJ2-2, with D unresolved. The CDR3 has 13 residues. The germline V and J ends were trimmed by 2 bases and 8 bases, with 9 bases remaining between them. Germline CDR1 is SGHTA and CDR2 is FQGTGA. The CDR3 sequence: CASSLVEPGELFF. The DNA for the CDR3 is TGTGCCAGCAGCTTAGTGGAGCCGGGGGAGCTGTTTTTT.

V usage is TRBV7-2 and J usage is TRBJ1-6; the match to TRBD1 covers 7 bases. J was trimmed by 10 bases and V by 1 base; bases with no gene match: 4. This CDR3 is built from 14 residues. Germline-derived CDR1 and CDR2 are SGHTA and FQGNSA. CDR3 amino acids: CASSLEGAGSPLHF. In DNA, the CDR3 is TGTGCCAGCAGCTTAGAGGGGGCCGGATCACCCCTCCACTTT.

A few counts support this clonotype. The rearrangement uses TRBV7-6 and TRBJ2-7, with 7 bases aligning to TRBD2. The CDR3 has 15 residues. The V gene's germline CDR1 is SGHVS and CDR2 FNYEAQ. V dropped 5 bases and J dropped 4; count of bases not matched to a gene: 11. In DNA form, the CDR3 reads TGTGCCAGCAGCGCTGGGGCGCCAGCGGGGTACGAGCAGTACTTC. It yields the protein CASSAGAPAGYEQYF.

This clonotype has a count of ten or more. V is TRBV20-1 and J is TRBJ1-6; D gene unclear. Germline CDR1 and CDR2: DFQATT and SNEGSKA (reference sequence). V lost 3 bases to trimming and J lost 7 bases, with 13 bases between them. CDR3 length equals 14 residues. CDR3 sequence reads: CSARDGWQNSPLHF. CDR3 nucleotides: TGCAGTGCTAGGGACGGATGGCAAAATTCACCCCTCCACTTT.